There are a few counts of the clone carrying this TCR beta chain. No antigen is known for it. Trimming cost V 4 bases and J 5 bases, with 15 bases left between them. This CDR3 has 15 residues. These data originate in a study of blood T cells in healthy people across ages. Study findings and constraints: Investigators viewed diversity estimates from one million T cells as underestimates, the study reported. A conclusive naive versus antigen-experienced comparison was prevented by the unsorted PBMCs.

It was with a sample-barcoded 5' primer and a J-beta primer mix that a second PCR of roughly 6 to 11 cycles was run. Each single sample gave us at least 2.5 million CDR3-containing paired-end reads. MiXCR, run by TCRdb on the 5' RACE reads, gives a single entry per CDR3 protein. The sample records roughly 830,000 distinct CDR3 sequences, 55% to 65% being singletons. The sample consisted of blood. The gene calls are TRBV12-3 or TRBV12-4 and TRBJ2-1, with D perhaps matching TRBD2 (6 bases). The origin of this receptor is a man aged 25-45 years in good health. The CDR3 here is CASSSSTRINNEQFF. The CDR3 bases are TGTGCCAGCAGTTCCTCGACTAGAATAAACAATGAGCAGTTCTTC.